This TCR beta chain was sequenced in a study of OX40 agonist ivuxolimab in advanced cancers. Only in-frame clones appear in the TCRdb table, and some are missing; sequencing was by immunoSEQ multiplex PCR. Altogether about 72,000 clones are present, around 83% being singletons, with the ten largest covering over 2%. The sequence derives from an adult with an advanced solid tumor such as melanoma, head and neck, liver or kidney cancer. The source material was CD4+ or CD8+ T cells sorted from blood, sampled in a trial of the OX40 agonist ivuxolimab.

The CDR3 is CASTPPGQGFAEAFF. DNA for the CDR3: TGTGCCAGCACCCCACCGGGACAGGGGTTTGCTGAAGCTTTCTTT. The chain has TRBV6-1 and TRBJ1-1; 10 positions agree with TRBD1. Losses at the gene ends were 7 bases for V and 6 bases for J; bases not matched to a gene: 11. CDR3 length: 15 residues. Germline assignment: CDR1 MNHNS and CDR2 SASEGT.